This TCR beta chain stems from a study of blood T cells in healthy people across ages. Study as a whole: Template switching picked up about one barcoded beta molecule for each two T cells.

Trimming pared 0 bases from V and 4 bases from J, leaving 12 bases between. Germline CDR1 is MNHEY and CDR2 is SVGAGI. This CDR3 contains 15 residues. Study results and limitations: Higher diversity and more naive CD4+ cells were features of long-lived donors, compared to aged donors. A conclusive naive versus antigen-experienced comparison was prevented by the unsorted PBMCs. In older individuals, TCR beta diversity per million T cells was lower, falling roughly linearly with age.

The second PCR ran about 6 to 12 cycles with a sample-barcoded 5' primer and J-beta primers. MiXCR was run by TCRdb on the 5' RACE reads, yielding one entry per CDR3 protein. The table records 540,000 or so distinct CDR3 sequences, roughly 48% of them present only once. As to this clonotype: What it recognizes is unknown.

This clonotype originated in a man aged 80 or over in good health. The rearrangement uses TRBV6-5 and TRBJ2-5; TRBD2 is a possible D gene (6 bases). The sample taken for sequencing was blood. The DNA for the CDR3 is TGTGCCAGCAGTTACTCGATGATGGGAGGAGAGACCCAGTACTTC. Protein sequence: CASSYSMMGGETQYF.